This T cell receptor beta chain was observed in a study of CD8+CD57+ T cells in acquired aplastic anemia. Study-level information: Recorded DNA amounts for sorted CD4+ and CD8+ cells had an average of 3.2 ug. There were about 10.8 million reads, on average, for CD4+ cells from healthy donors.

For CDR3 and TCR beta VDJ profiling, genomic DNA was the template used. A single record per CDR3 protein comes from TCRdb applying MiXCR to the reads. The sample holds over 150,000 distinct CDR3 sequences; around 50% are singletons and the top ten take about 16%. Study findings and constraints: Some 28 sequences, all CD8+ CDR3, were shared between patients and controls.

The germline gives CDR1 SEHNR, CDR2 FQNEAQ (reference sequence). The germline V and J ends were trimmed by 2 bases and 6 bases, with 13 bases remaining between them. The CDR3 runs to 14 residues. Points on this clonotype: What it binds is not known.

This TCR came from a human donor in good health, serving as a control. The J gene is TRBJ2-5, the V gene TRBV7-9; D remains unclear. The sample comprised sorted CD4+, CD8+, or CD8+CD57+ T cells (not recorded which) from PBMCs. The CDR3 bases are TGTGCCAGCAGCTTACTTGGCCCGCAGCAGACCCAGTACTTC. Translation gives CASSLLGPQQTQYF.